The 13 T cell receptor beta chains listed next were all sequenced from one sample in a study of human T cells and chemical hapten exposure. MiXCR was run by TCRdb on the RACE reads, yielding one entry per CDR3 protein. The table includes more than 85,000 distinct CDR3 sequences, approximately 10% detected once. Time point denoted: patch test 2, 6 weeks after DPC sensitization. As to treatment: therapeutic diphenylcyclopropenone sensitization with weekly scalp DPC. The source material was whole blood, sampled in connection with sensitization to the hapten diphenylcyclopropenone (DPC). Receptors were obtained from a man aged 35-49 years with alopecia areata. Some clones in this sample may be carry-over from other donors' samples.

V and J are TRBV6-1 and TRBJ1-4; D gene uncertain. The CDR3 contains 16 residues. Germline V lookup: CDR1 MNHNS, CDR2 SASEGT. Trimming shortened V by 0 bases and J by 5 bases, and 13 bases separated the two germline ends. The CDR3 reads CASSEALSSTNEKLFF. In DNA form, the CDR3 reads TGTGCCAGCAGTGAAGCGCTTAGCAGCACAAATGAAAAACTGTTTTTT.

This clonotype occurred many times. The chain links TRBV7-9 to TRBJ2-1, with 7 bases fitting TRBD2. The ends lost 5 bases at V and 6 bases at J; junction bases unmatched: 10. Germline CDR1 and CDR2: SEHNR and FQNEAQ (reference sequence). The CDR3 length is 15 residues. CDR3 amino acids: CASSNLAERANEQFF. DNA for the CDR3: TGTGCCAGCAGCAATCTAGCGGAGAGGGCCAATGAGCAGTTCTTC.

The V and J genes are TRBV6-2 or TRBV6-3 and TRBJ2-7; a weak D match, TRBD2 (6 bases). Trimming pared 6 bases from V and 6 bases from J, leaving 18 bases between. The CDR3 length is 14 residues. The germline CDR1 and CDR2 sequences are MNHEY and SVGEGT. This chain's CDR3 is CASSPGGALAEQYV. The CDR3 DNA is TGTGCCAGCAGCCCAGGCGGGGCTCTGGCCGAGCAGTACGTC.

This clonotype was seen a handful of times. The chain carries TRBV27 and TRBJ2-7; the match to TRBD1 covers 9 bases. CDR1 MNHEY and CDR2 SMNVEV come from the germline V gene (reference sequence). Trimming cost V 3 bases and J 4 bases; bases outside gene matches: 10. The CDR3 totals 16 residues. As DNA, the CDR3 is TGTGCCAGCAGTTTGGCCGGGACAGGGTTAAGGTACGAGCAGTACTTC. It specifies CASSLAGTGLRYEQYF.

This clonotype was seen ten or more times. This rearrangement joins TRBV29-1 to TRBJ2-3; D is unresolved. Germline V CDR1 and CDR2: SQVTM, ANQGSEA. This CDR3 comprises 12 residues. The germline V and J ends were trimmed by 1 base and 6 bases, with 8 bases remaining between them. CDR3 sequence: CSVEGASDTQYF. In DNA, the CDR3 is TGCAGCGTTGAAGGAGCGAGTGATACGCAGTATTTT.

This clonotype came up many times. The chain combines TRBV6-5 with TRBJ2-6, with D perhaps TRBD1 or TRBD2 (6 bases each). V was shortened by 2 bases and J by 3 bases, with 14 bases between the two germline ends. The germline V gene encodes CDR1 MNHEY and CDR2 SVGAGI. CDR3 length: 17 residues. The CDR3 protein is CASSYRGGLVGANVLTF. The CDR3 DNA is TGTGCCAGCAGTTACAGAGGGGGGCTAGTTGGGGCCAACGTCCTGACTTTC.

The J gene is TRBJ1-1, the V gene TRBV4-2, with 7 bases that match TRBD1. Per germline, CDR1 LGHNA and CDR2 YNFKEQ. This CDR3 has 14 residues. V lost 4 bases to trimming and J lost 3 bases; unmatched junction nucleotides: 5. The CDR3 coding sequence is TGTGCCAGCAGCCGAACAGGGGTCGACACTGAAGCTTTCTTT. Amino acid sequence: CASSRTGVDTEAFF.

The J gene is TRBJ2-7, the V gene TRBV6-6; 9 nucleotides match TRBD2. Trimming at V came to 6 bases and at J to 6 bases, leaving 12 bases not matched to a gene. Germline assignment: CDR1 MNHNY and CDR2 SVGAGI (reference sequence). The CDR3 is made up of 15 amino acids. The CDR3 DNA follows: TGTGCCAGCAGCAGCCTTGGACTAGCGTTCCTCGAGCAGTACGTC. This encodes CASSSLGLAFLEQYV.

This chain connects TRBV20-1 to TRBJ2-1; 8 bases agree with TRBD2. The germline gives CDR1 DFQATT, CDR2 SNEGSKA (reference sequence). The CDR3 sequence is 17 residues long. V lost 3 bases to trimming and J lost 8 bases; unmatched junction nucleotides: 18. CDR3 sequence (DNA): TGCAGTGCTAGGGGTAAGAGGGTGATAGCGGGACGGGATGAGCAGTTCTTC. It codes for CSARGKRVIAGRDEQFF.

This clonotype has ten or more counts. This sequence joins TRBV29-1 and TRBJ2-5; TRBD1 is a possible D gene (5 bases). Trimming left V 7 bases short and J 2 bases short, with 11 bases between. The CDR3 loop spans 12 amino acids. Per the germline V gene, CDR1 is SQVTM and CDR2 is ANQGSEA. The CDR3 region is CSAGHVQETQYF. CDR3 sequence (DNA): TGCAGCGCAGGGCATGTGCAAGAGACCCAGTACTTC.

This sequence joins TRBV30 and TRBJ2-1; TRBD2 matches 8 bases. This CDR3 spans 17 amino acids. Germline assignment: CDR1 GTSNPN and CDR2 SVGIG (reference sequence). The CDR3 sequence: CGRSVEGPGLGPNEQFF. CDR3 DNA sequence: TGTGGTAGGAGTGTTGAAGGGCCGGGACTAGGTCCCAATGAGCAGTTCTTC.

This clonotype showed up many times. The chain is built from TRBV15 and TRBJ2-3, with TRBD2 identical over 10 bases. The length of the CDR3 is 17 residues. Per the germline V gene, CDR1 is LNHNV and CDR2 is YYDKDF (reference sequence). V shed 2 bases, J shed 0 bases, and the junction held 5 bases outside the gene matches. The CDR3 coding sequence is TGTGCCACCAGCAGACGGACTAGCGGCTTAAGCACAGATACGCAGTATTTT. The encoded protein is CATSRRTSGLSTDTQYF.

This rearrangement joins TRBV12-3 or TRBV12-4 to TRBJ2-2; D is ambiguous. The CDR3 has 13 amino acids. Trimming pared 2 bases from V and 5 bases from J, leaving 6 bases between. The CDR3 coding sequence is TGTGCCAGCAGTTTACGAATTACCGGGGAGCTGTTTTTT. Protein product: CASSLRITGELFF.